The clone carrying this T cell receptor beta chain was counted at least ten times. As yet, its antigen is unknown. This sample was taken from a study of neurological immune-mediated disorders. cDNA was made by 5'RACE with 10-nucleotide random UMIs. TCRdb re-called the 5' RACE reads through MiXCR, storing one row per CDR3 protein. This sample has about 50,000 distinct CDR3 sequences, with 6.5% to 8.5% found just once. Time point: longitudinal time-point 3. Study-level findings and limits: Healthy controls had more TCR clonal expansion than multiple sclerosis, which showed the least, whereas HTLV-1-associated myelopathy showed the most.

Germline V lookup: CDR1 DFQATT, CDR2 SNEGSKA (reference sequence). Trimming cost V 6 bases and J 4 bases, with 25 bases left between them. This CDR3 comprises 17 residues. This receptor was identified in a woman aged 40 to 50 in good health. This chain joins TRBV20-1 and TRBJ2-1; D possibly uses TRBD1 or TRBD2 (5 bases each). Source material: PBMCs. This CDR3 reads CSAEARLTGTYYNEQFF. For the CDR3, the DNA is TGCAGTGCCGAGGCCCGCTTGACCGGGACGTATTACAATGAGCAGTTCTTC.